The rows below give T cell receptor beta chains drawn from one sample of a study of cytomegalovirus exposure and HLA in healthy donors. Data came from immunoSEQ multiplex PCR; TCRdb stores just in-frame clones and leaves some out. The sample holds approximately 150,000 clones, 75% to 85% seen once. Sequencing used PBMCs. These receptors came from a middle-aged man in good health and CMV-seronegative. The CDR3 runs from the conserved cysteine through the conserved F or W. Expanded clones get a size class; other rows say once, few or many, or leave the size out.

cdr3_aa: CASSLAVNLAEQYF; j_call: TRBJ2-7; v_call: TRBV7-8; clone_size: once
cdr3_aa: CASSLRSSTDTQYF; j_call: TRBJ2-3; v_call: TRBV27; clone_size: .
cdr3_aa: CASSLVTGGSGQPQHF; j_call: TRBJ1-5; v_call: TRBV28; clone_size: .
cdr3_aa: CASSPGQGASGNTIYF; j_call: TRBJ1-3; v_call: TRBV18; clone_size: .
cdr3_aa: CASSFDTSGANVLTF; j_call: TRBJ2-6; v_call: TRBV5-8; clone_size: .
cdr3_aa: CAWSETAGATQYF; j_call: TRBJ2-3; v_call: TRBV30; clone_size: few
cdr3_aa: CASSLAGGTDTQYF; j_call: TRBJ2-3; v_call: TRBV7-6; clone_size: .
cdr3_aa: CAWSGTGSTEAFF; j_call: TRBJ1-1; v_call: TRBV30; clone_size: .
cdr3_aa: CASSLGDRAQETQYF; j_call: TRBJ2-5; v_call: TRBV5-1; clone_size: once
cdr3_aa: CASSGDRRGDTEAFF; j_call: TRBJ1-1; v_call: TRBV6-4; clone_size: .
cdr3_aa: CAWSGQENQPQHF; j_call: TRBJ1-5; v_call: TRBV30; clone_size: .